A selection of T cell receptor beta chains follows, all from one sample in a study of vaccination effects on CD4 cells after COVID-19. The antigens for these receptors are not known. Only in-frame clones appear in the TCRdb table, and some are missing; sequencing was by immunoSEQ multiplex PCR. The sample holds more than 40,000 clones, under 85% seen once. Here the sequenced sample was CD4+ T cells from PBMCs cultured with HCoV-OC43 spike peptides, taken after COVID-19 vaccination. All receptors derive from a human donor who received a COVID-19 vaccine. Both conserved end residues are part of each CDR3. A D gene is named only where the DNA matches it firmly. A row's size may be missing; if present it is once, few, many or a size class.

D: TRBD1; J: TRBJ2-7; size: NA; V: TRBV5-4; CDR3: CASSPGGTATYEQYF; DNA: TGTGCCAGCAGCCCGGGTGGGACAGCAACCTACGAGCAGTACTTC
D: NA; J: TRBJ2-7; size: NA; V: TRBV6-2/TRBV6-3; CDR3: CASSYSSPGVGYEQYF; DNA: TGTGCCAGCAGTTACTCATCTCCAGGGGTAGGCTACGAGCAGTACTTC
D: NA; J: TRBJ2-2; size: NA; V: TRBV30; CDR3: CAWSVGGELFF; DNA: TGTGCCTGGAGTGTCGGAGGGGAGCTGTTTTTT
D: NA; J: TRBJ2-1; size: NA; V: TRBV29-1; CDR3: CSVGSYNEQFF; DNA: TGCAGCGTTGGGTCCTACAATGAGCAGTTCTTC
D: TRBD1; J: TRBJ1-2; size: NA; V: TRBV5-6; CDR3: CASSLSQGVYGYTF; DNA: TGTGCCAGCAGCTTGTCACAGGGGGTATATGGCTACACCTTC
D: NA; J: TRBJ1-1; size: NA; V: TRBV10-1; CDR3: CASRGHMNTEAFF; DNA: TGCGCCAGCAGGGGACATATGAACACTGAAGCTTTCTTT
D: TRBD2; J: TRBJ2-1; size: once; V: TRBV7-8; CDR3: CASSFGASGSLNEQFF; DNA: TGTGCCAGCAGCTTTGGAGCTAGCGGGAGTTTGAATGAGCAGTTCTTC
D: TRBD2; J: TRBJ2-1; size: NA; V: TRBV3-1/TRBV3-2; CDR3: CASSQEGTSSLGGKQFF; DNA: TGTGCCAGCAGCCAAGAGGGGACTAGCTCCTTGGGGGGGAAGCAGTTCTTC
D: TRBD1; J: TRBJ2-7; size: NA; V: TRBV20-1; CDR3: CSASMGQGDYEQYF; DNA: TGCAGTGCGAGTATGGGACAGGGGGATTACGAGCAGTACTTC
D: TRBD1; J: TRBJ1-1; size: NA; V: TRBV6-2/TRBV6-3; CDR3: CASSYPGTENSGFF; DNA: TGTGCCAGCAGTTACCCCGGGACAGAAAATTCAGGTTTCTTT
D: NA; J: TRBJ1-2; size: few; V: TRBV4-1; CDR3: CASSQPGPQLYGYTF; DNA: TGCGCCAGCAGCCAACCGGGACCCCAGCTTTATGGCTACACCTTC
D: NA; J: TRBJ2-5; size: NA; V: TRBV4-2; CDR3: CASSQARVETQYF; DNA: TGTGCCAGCAGCCAAGCTAGGGTGGAGACCCAGTACTTC
D: NA; J: TRBJ1-4; size: once; V: TRBV4-1; CDR3: CASSQVVREKLFF; DNA: TGCGCCAGCAGCCAAGTCGTCAGAGAAAAACTGTTTTTT
D: NA; J: TRBJ2-2; size: few; V: TRBV5-1; CDR3: CASSHGGGEGGELFF; DNA: TGCGCCAGCAGCCATGGTGGAGGGGAAGGCGGGGAGCTGTTTTTT
D: NA; J: TRBJ2-3; size: NA; V: TRBV5-1; CDR3: CASSLLSEANPDTQYF; DNA: TGCGCCAGCAGCTTGCTGTCGGAGGCAAATCCAGATACGCAGTATTTT
D: TRBD1; J: TRBJ1-6; size: NA; V: TRBV4-1; CDR3: CASSLGQGYNSPLHF; DNA: TGCGCCAGCAGCCTGGGACAGGGCTATAATTCACCCCTCCACTTT
D: TRBD1; J: TRBJ2-7; size: NA; V: TRBV20-1; CDR3: CSASNRGPYEQYF; DNA: TGCAGTGCTAGTAACAGGGGGCCCTACGAGCAGTACTTC
D: TRBD2; J: TRBJ2-1; size: NA; V: TRBV4-2; CDR3: CASSGEGEQFF; DNA: TGTGCCAGCAGCGGGGAGGGTGAGCAGTTCTTC
D: NA; J: TRBJ1-1; size: few; V: TRBV6-5; CDR3: CASSYSTTLGTEAFF; DNA: TGTGCCAGCAGTTACTCTACGACCCTGGGGACTGAAGCTTTCTTT
D: NA; J: TRBJ1-1; size: NA; V: TRBV27; CDR3: CASSSWDYLSNTEAFF; DNA: TGTGCCAGCAGTTCATGGGATTATCTATCCAACACTGAAGCTTTCTTT
D: NA; J: TRBJ2-2; size: NA; V: TRBV10-1; CDR3: CASTPGLNTGELFF; DNA: TGCGCCAGCACTCCGGGACTGAACACCGGGGAGCTGTTTTTT
D: NA; J: TRBJ2-7; size: NA; V: TRBV6-5; CDR3: CASSYSTSSGPLEQYF; DNA: TGTGCCAGCAGTTACTCGACCTCAAGCGGGCCTCTCGAGCAGTACTTC
D: TRBD2; J: TRBJ2-5; size: NA; V: TRBV4-1; CDR3: CASSTPRARLAGGPIQETQYF; DNA: TGCGCCAGCAGCACCCCCCGGGCAAGACTAGCGGGGGGGCCCATCCAAGAGACCCAGTACTTC
D: NA; J: TRBJ1-3; size: few; V: TRBV6-1; CDR3: CASSELPGGRNTIYF; DNA: TGTGCCAGCAGTGAACTCCCTGGAGGGAGAAACACCATATATTTT
D: NA; J: TRBJ1-2; size: NA; V: TRBV30; CDR3: CAWSVIGTGNGYTF; DNA: TGTGCCTGGAGTGTTATTGGGACGGGGAATGGCTACACCTTC
D: NA; J: TRBJ2-3; size: NA; V: TRBV10-1; CDR3: CASSEDPVRLADTQYF; DNA: TGCGCCAGCAGTGAAGACCCTGTGCGGTTAGCAGATACGCAGTATTTT
D: NA; J: TRBJ1-6; size: few; V: TRBV4-2; CDR3: CASSPQTALSSYNSPLHF; DNA: TGTGCCAGCAGCCCTCAGACAGCTTTATCCTCCTATAATTCACCCCTCCACTTT
D: NA; J: TRBJ2-2; size: NA; V: TRBV5-1; CDR3: CASSRDTHTGELFF; DNA: TGCGCCAGCAGCAGGGACACACACACCGGGGAGCTGTTTTTT
D: NA; J: TRBJ1-2; size: NA; V: TRBV12-3/TRBV12-4; CDR3: CASSYKDSYGYTF; DNA: TGTGCCAGCAGTTATAAGGACAGCTATGGCTACACCTTC